This TCR beta chain is drawn from a study of PD-L1 blockade in urothelial cancer. Study-wide context: Atezolizumab, begun by patients at some point between 2012 and 2014, was given at 1,200 mg intravenously every 3 weeks. A median of roughly 150,000 T cells was found in the blood samples.

Templates that were synthetic TCR analogs were spiked into each PCR. Assay used: immunoSEQ multiplex PCR; TCRdb lists only in-frame clones, some missing. The table records about 55,000 clones, more than 80% of them present only once. Time point specified: pretreatment peripheral blood. Locally advanced or metastatic urothelial carcinoma was present in patients. The CDR3 totals 14 residues. CDR1 and CDR2 (germline): LGHNA, YNFKEQ. J was trimmed by 6 bases and V by 1 base; bases with no gene match: 4. This clone is categorized as medium-sized. This sample comprised PBMCs, obtained around atezolizumab (anti-PD-L1) treatment. The chain carries TRBV4-2 and TRBJ1-2; TRBD1 matches at 8 bases. This sequence was found in a man aged 50 to 59 with urothelial cancer. The CDR3 nucleotides are TGTGCCAGCAGCCAAGGGGACAGGAATGATGGCTACACCTTC. Translating it yields CASSQGDRNDGYTF.